Listed below are T cell receptor beta chains from one sample, sequenced in a study of blood T cell repertoires in COVID-19. The assay was immunoSEQ multiplex PCR, and TCRdb's table has in-frame clones only and misses some. The sample has 50,000 to 80,000 clones, about 88% seen once; the top ten hold roughly 43%. The sample consisted of peripheral blood. Every receptor here comes from a woman aged 55-70 years with COVID-19, enrolled during active disease. The CDR3 runs from the conserved cysteine through the conserved F or W. The D gene is left open where the match is weak. Clone size is shown for a subset of rows, as once, few, many or a class of expanded clone.

J gene,clone size,V gene,D gene,CDR3 DNA,CDR3 protein
TRBJ1-1,.,TRBV5-1,.,TGCGCCAGCAGCTTGGTCCCGACTGTGGACACTGAAGCTTTCTTT,CASSLVPTVDTEAFF
TRBJ1-1,.,TRBV6-6,.,TGTGCCAGCAGTTACGGGGATTGGGGGCCAACTGAAGCTTTCTTT,CASSYGDWGPTEAFF
TRBJ1-1,once,TRBV21-1,.,TGTGCCAGCAGAAAAAGGCGGACAGAAAGGACTCGGGGCACTGAAGCTTTCTTT,CASRKRRTERTRGTEAFF
TRBJ1-2,.,TRBV19,.,TGTGCCAGTAGTGTCACAGCTAACTATGGCTACACCTTC,CASSVTANYGYTF
TRBJ2-2,once,TRBV9,TRBD2,TGTGCCAGCAGCGGAAGGGAGGGAACGAACACCGGGGAGCTGTTTTTT,CASSGREGTNTGELFF
TRBJ2-1,.,TRBV27,.,TGTGCCAGCAGACATCAGGTAAACAATGAGCAGTTCTTC,CASRHQVNNEQFF
TRBJ2-2,.,TRBV24-1,TRBD2,TGTGCCACCGGGGGGGCCGGGGAGCTGTTTTTT,CATGGAGELFF
TRBJ2-5,.,TRBV28,TRBD2,TGTGCCAGCAGTTCGATGATCCTAGCGGGTTCTAAAGAGACCCAGTACTTC,CASSSMILAGSKETQYF
TRBJ1-5,.,TRBV6-5,.,TGTGCCAGCAGTTACTCGGTCACGGGGGATCAGCCCCAGCATTTT,CASSYSVTGDQPQHF
TRBJ1-3,.,TRBV9,.,TGTGCCAGCAGCGTAAATCCAGAGGCTGGAAACACCATATATTTT,CASSVNPEAGNTIYF
TRBJ1-1,.,TRBV5-1,TRBD1,TGCGCCAGCAGCTCCAACCCAGGGGGTGGGAACACTGAAGCTTTCTTT,CASSSNPGGGNTEAFF
TRBJ1-1,.,TRBV19,TRBD1,TGTGCCAGTAAGAAGGTTCGGACAGGGAGTGGTATCACTGAAGCTTTCTTT,CASKKVRTGSGITEAFF